This TCR beta chain was observed in a study of naive and memory T cell subsets. General observations from the study: TCR counts from RNA may reflect activation-linked expression changes. A few larger clonotypes appeared in naive repertoires, especially CD8, possibly memory cells re-expressing CD45RA.

Points on this clonotype: The antigen remains undetermined.

An equimolar mix of two oligonucleotides served as the beta constant-region primer for TRBC1 and TRBC2. The ligated cDNA underwent four PCR rounds using SP2 and nested alpha and beta constant-region primers. TCRdb fed the UMI-ligation and nested PCR reads into MiXCR, producing one record per CDR3 protein. Among tens of thousands of distinct CDR3 sequences listed, 11% were seen once. The CDR3 is 14 amino acids. In germline, CDR1 is LNHDA, CDR2 SQIVND (reference sequence). The V end lost 5 bases, the J end lost 3 bases, and 12 bases lay between the germline ends. Overnight CMV lysate stimulation of fresh PBMCs defined donor CMV status by CD4+ IFNgamma. CD8 T cells were positively selected from what remained after CD4 positive selection.

Sequenced input: naive CD4+ T cells from blood. This TCR was recovered from a human donor in good health. The rearrangement joins TRBV19 to TRBJ2-3; a possible D gene is TRBD2 (6 bases). The CDR3, as DNA: TGTGCCAGTAGTTCCCGACTAGAAACAGATACGCAGTATTTT. Its translation is CASSSRLETDTQYF.